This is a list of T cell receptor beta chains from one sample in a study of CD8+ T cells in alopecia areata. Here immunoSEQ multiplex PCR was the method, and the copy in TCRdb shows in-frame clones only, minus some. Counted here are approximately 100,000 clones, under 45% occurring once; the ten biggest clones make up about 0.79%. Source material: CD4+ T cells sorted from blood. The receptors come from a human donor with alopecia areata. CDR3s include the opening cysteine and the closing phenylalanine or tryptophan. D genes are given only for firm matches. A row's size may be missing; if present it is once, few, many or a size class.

CSVAGTGASEQYF | TGCAGCGTTGCCGGGACAGGGGCTAGCGAGCAGTACTTC | . | TRBD1 | TRBJ2-7 | TRBV29-1
CASSSTGGNYGYTF | TGTGCCAGCAGCTCGACAGGCGGTAACTATGGCTACACCTTC | . | . | TRBJ1-2 | TRBV5-6
CSVEGQGYGYTF | TGCAGCGTTGAAGGTCAGGGGTATGGCTACACCTTC | . | . | TRBJ1-2 | TRBV29-1
CASSGAQVSTGELFF | TGTGCCAGTTCGGGGGCCCAGGTTAGCACCGGGGAGCTGTTTTTT | few | . | TRBJ2-2 | TRBV19
CAWSENRDEQYF | TGTGCCTGGAGTGAAAACAGGGACGAGCAGTACTTC | . | . | TRBJ2-7 | TRBV30
CASSSRGAGVEENIQYF | TGTGCCAGCAGCTCGCGGGGAGCGGGAGTTGAGGAAAACATTCAGTACTTC | . | TRBD2 | TRBJ2-4 | TRBV28
CSVGKAEWGTQYF | TGCAGCGTTGGCAAAGCGGAGTGGGGGACCCAGTACTTC | . | . | TRBJ2-5 | TRBV29-1
CSVARNTGELFF | TGCAGCGTTGCTAGGAACACCGGGGAGCTGTTTTTT | . | . | TRBJ2-2 | TRBV29-1
CASSSLGQPQHF | TGTGCCAGCAGTTCTTTGGGTCAGCCCCAGCATTTT | . | . | TRBJ1-5 | TRBV28
CAWRSGQAYEQYF | TGTGCCTGGAGGTCGGGACAGGCCTACGAGCAGTACTTC | . | TRBD1 | TRBJ2-7 | TRBV30
CSTEGRYYGYTF | TGCAGCACGGAGGGGAGGTACTATGGCTACACCTTC | . | . | TRBJ1-2 | TRBV29-1
CASSRTGPTYEQYF | TGTGCCAGCAGCCGCACAGGGCCCACCTACGAGCAGTACTTC | . | . | TRBJ2-7 | TRBV7-2
CSVTRDTGVETQYF | TGCAGCGTCACCCGGGACACCGGGGTGGAGACCCAGTACTTC | few | . | TRBJ2-5 | TRBV29-1
CASSQASVTGELFF | TGTGCCAGCAGCCAAGCGTCGGTCACCGGGGAGCTGTTTTTT | few | . | TRBJ2-2 | TRBV14